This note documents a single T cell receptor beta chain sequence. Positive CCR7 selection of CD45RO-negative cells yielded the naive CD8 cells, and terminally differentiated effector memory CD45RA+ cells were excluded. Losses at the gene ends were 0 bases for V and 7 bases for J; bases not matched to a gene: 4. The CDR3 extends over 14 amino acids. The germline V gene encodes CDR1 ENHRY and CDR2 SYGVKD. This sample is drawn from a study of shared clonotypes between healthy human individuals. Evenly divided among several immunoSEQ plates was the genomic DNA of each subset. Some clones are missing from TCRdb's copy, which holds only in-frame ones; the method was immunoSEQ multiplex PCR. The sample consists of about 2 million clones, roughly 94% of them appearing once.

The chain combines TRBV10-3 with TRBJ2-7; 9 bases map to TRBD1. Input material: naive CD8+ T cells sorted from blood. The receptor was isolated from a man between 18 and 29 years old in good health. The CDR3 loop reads CAISESDRGMEQYF. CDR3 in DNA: TGTGCCATCAGTGAGTCGGACAGGGGTATGGAGCAGTACTTC.